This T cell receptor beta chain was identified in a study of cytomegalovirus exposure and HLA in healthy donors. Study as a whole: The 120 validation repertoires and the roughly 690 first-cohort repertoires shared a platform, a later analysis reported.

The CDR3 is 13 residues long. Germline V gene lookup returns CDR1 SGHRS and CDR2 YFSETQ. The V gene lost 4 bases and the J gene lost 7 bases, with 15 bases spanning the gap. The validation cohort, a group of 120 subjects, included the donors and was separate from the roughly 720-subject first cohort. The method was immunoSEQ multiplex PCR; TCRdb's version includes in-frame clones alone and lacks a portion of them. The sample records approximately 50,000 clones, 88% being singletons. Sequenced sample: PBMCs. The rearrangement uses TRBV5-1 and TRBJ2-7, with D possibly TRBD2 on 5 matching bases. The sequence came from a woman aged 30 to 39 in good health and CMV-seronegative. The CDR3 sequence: CASSPDLRGEQYF. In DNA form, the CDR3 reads TGCGCCAGCAGCCCGGACCTCCGGGGAGAGCAGTACTTC.